Presented here are 20 T cell receptor delta chains from one specimen sequenced in a study of gamma-delta T cells after stem cell transplantation. TCRdb ran CATT on the RT-PCR reads. The data contain under 8,500 delta-chain clones, roughly 23% of them singletons. Sequencing used gamma-delta T cells. The receptors come from a human donor. It is not recorded whose cells these are; they may come from a transplant donor.

Note on this clone: One end of the junction fails to match germline, which may point to a read error. This chain joins TRDV2 and TRDJ1; 10 positions agree with TRDD3. Germline V gene data show CDR1 as GEAIGNYY and CDR2 as EKD. The length of the CDR3 is 17 residues. CDR3 DNA sequence: TGTGCCTGTGACAGGCTGGGGGATAATGGGTACACCGATAAACCCATCTTT. Its protein product is CACDRLGDNGYTDKPIF.

This clone is medium-sized. The chain employs TRDV2 and TRDJ3; D possibly corresponds to TRDD3 (6 bases). Trimming took off 0 bases at V and 1 base at J, with 12 bases between the two ends. Germline CDR1 and CDR2: GEAIGNYY and EKD. The CDR3 runs 18 residues. The CDR3 spells CACDTAGGISWDTRQMFF. DNA for the CDR3: TGTGCCTGTGACACCGCGGGGGGAATTTCCTGGGACACCCGACAGATGTTTTTC.

This clone was recorded a few times. The chain combines TRDV2 with TRDJ1; D may be TRDD3 (6 bases). This CDR3 spans 18 amino acids. Looked up from germline, CDR1 is GEAIGNYY and CDR2 is EKD. V was clipped by 0 bases and J by 5 bases, with 24 bases between them. The chain's CDR3 is CACDTVGVGGPIGDKLIF. CDR3 nucleotide sequence: TGTGCCTGTGACACCGTAGGAGTTGGGGGTCCCATAGGGGATAAACTCATCTTT.

There are a few counts of this clone. The CDR3, as DNA: TGTGCCTGTGACCCTCTCCTACGTTGGAACACCGATAAACTCATCTTT. Encoded protein: CACDPLLRWNTDKLIF. This chain joins TRDV2 and TRDJ1; D possibly corresponds to TRDD2 (6 bases). V shed 3 bases and J shed 0 bases, with 16 bases lying between them. From germline, CDR1 is GEAIGNYY and CDR2 EKD. This CDR3 region has 16 residues.

This clone was seen a handful of times. V gene TRDV2 combines with J gene TRDJ1; TRDD3 matches at 12 bases. CDR3 size: 18 residues. The germline CDR1 and CDR2 sequences are GEAIGNYY and EKD. V dropped 0 bases and J dropped 7; count of bases not matched to a gene: 14. The CDR3 DNA sequence: TGTGCCTGTGACACCGTTCCACTGGGGGATACCGCGTTGGGTAAACTCATCTTT. Its protein product is CACDTVPLGDTALGKLIF.

Concerning this clone: Since a far larger clone is one base different, this is likely a read error. This same CDR3 is encoded by further DNA sequences in the sample. J is TRDJ2 and V is TRDV2; TRDD3 agrees at 7 bases. There are 15 residues in the CDR3. Trimming at V came to 1 base and at J to 5 bases, leaving 6 bases not matched to a gene. CDR1 is GEAIGNYY, CDR2 EKD, per germline. CDR3 in amino acids: CACDTVGIHTAQLFF. For the CDR3, the DNA is TGTGCCTGTGACACTGTCGGGATACACACAGCACAACTCTTCTTT.

Comment on this clone: One junction end does not reproduce the germline sequence, and a read error may be involved. In the same sample, other DNA sequences code for this CDR3. The V call is TRDV2, the J call TRDJ1; 10 nucleotides line up with TRDD3. The CDR3 length is 17 residues. Looked up from germline, CDR1 is GEAIGNYY and CDR2 is EKD. CDR3 DNA: TGTGCCTGTGACTCTTTGGGGGATACACCGTACACTGATAAACTCATCTTT. It yields the protein CACDSLGDTPYTDKLIF.

The chain carries TRDV2 and TRDJ3, with D perhaps matching TRDD3 (6 bases). Trimming took 1 base from V and 0 from J, leaving 12 bases between them. CDR3 length equals 18 residues. Germline V gives CDR1 GEAIGNYY, CDR2 EKD. This CDR3 is CACDTLGTSSWDTRQMFF. The CDR3 bases are TGTGCCTGTGACACGCTGGGGACAAGCTCCTGGGACACCCGACAGATGTTTTTC.

On this clone itself: This may stem from a read error, because a much larger clone lies one nucleotide away. The chain combines TRDV2 with TRDJ3; TRDD3 matches 11 bases. CDR1 and CDR2 from the germline V gene are GEAIGNYY and EKD. V lost 0 bases and J lost 0; bases outside the gene matches: 9. The CDR3 covers 21 residues. CDR3 loop: CACDTWVGGYAGSWDTRQMFF. The CDR3, as DNA: TGTGCCTGTGACACCTGGGTTGGGGGATACGCCGGCTCCTGGGACACCCGACAGATGTTTTTC.

As regards this clone: A single base is all that separates this from a far larger clone, so a read error is likely. The chain carries TRDV2 and TRDJ1; 13 bases match TRDD3. The CDR3 extends over 16 amino acids. CDR1 and CDR2 (germline): GEAIGNYY, EKD. CDR3 nucleotides: TGTGCCTGTGTGGGACTGGGGGATACGCGTGCCGATAAACTCACCTTT. This encodes CACVGLGDTRADKLTF.

The chain combines TRDV2 with TRDJ1; 8 bases agree with TRDD3. The CDR3 has 15 amino acids. J was trimmed by 1 base and V by 3 bases; bases with no gene match: 6. Germline V gene data show CDR1 as GEAIGNYY and CDR2 as EKD. The CDR3 DNA is TGTGCCTGTGACCTATTACTGGGGGGCACCGATAAACTCATCTTT. As protein: CACDLLLGGTDKLIF.

The DNA of the CDR3 is TGTGCCTGTGACATTCTACTGGGGGATACCCCCGGCGCCGATAAACTCATCTTT. Translation: CACDILLGDTPGADKLIF. The V and J genes are TRDV2 and TRDJ1, with TRDD3 matching over 12 bases. Trimming at V came to 2 bases and at J to 3 bases, leaving 12 bases not matched to a gene. Germline CDR1 is GEAIGNYY and CDR2 is EKD. The CDR3 has 18 residues.

In this sample, this clone is medium-sized. Given a far larger clone just one base away, this is likely a sequencing read error. V and J are TRDV2 and TRDJ1, with 9 bases lining up with TRDD3. CDR1 and CDR2 from the germline V gene are GEAIGNYY and EKD. Trimming took 3 bases from V and 0 from J; bases not matched to a gene: 13. The CDR3 length is 18 residues. The CDR3 is CACDAPWGIQSYTDKLIF. The CDR3, as DNA: TGTGCCTGTGACGCGCCCTGGGGGATCCAATCGTACACCGATAAACTCATCTTT.

The chain is built from TRDV2 and TRDJ3; 7 bases are shared with TRDD3. The CDR3 is 20 residues long. Germline V gives CDR1 GEAIGNYY, CDR2 EKD. With 3 bases clipped from V and 2 bases from J, the junction kept 15 bases outside the gene matches. Written as DNA, the CDR3 is TGTGCCTGTGACCGGGTCAGTACTGGGGACACGACCTGGGACACCCGACAGATGTTTTTC. It codes for CACDRVSTGDTTWDTRQMFF.

The rearrangement links TRDV2 to TRDJ1; 7 bases line up with TRDD3. J lost 0 bases, V lost 4 bases, and 10 bases had no gene match. CDR1 is GEAIGNYY, CDR2 EKD, per germline. The CDR3 sequence is 16 residues long. The CDR3 nucleotides read TGTGCCTGTGATTCGATTCTGGGGGGCTACACCGATAAACTCATCTTT. It encodes CACDSILGGYTDKLIF.

This clone is labeled as medium-sized. Other DNA sequences of this sample code for an identical CDR3. The chain joins TRDV1 to TRDJ1; 9 bases fit TRDD3. Germline CDR1 is TSWWSYY and CDR2 is QGS. Germline trimming cut 3 bases from V and 0 bases from J; bases unmatched to any gene: 23. The CDR3 sequence is 22 residues long. CDR3 sequence: CALGDVYPEYWGTATYTDKLIF. CDR3 bases: TGTGCTCTTGGGGACGTGTACCCTGAGTACTGGGGGACCGCGACCTACACCGATAAACTCATCTTT.

In the case of this clone: This likely reflects a read error, since a far larger clone is one base away. The chain carries TRDV2 and TRDJ3; the D is unclear. Germline V gene lookup returns CDR1 GEAIGNYY and CDR2 EKD. Trimming took 4 bases from V and 6 from J, leaving 18 bases between them. The CDR3 has 17 amino acids. CDR3 loop: CACDTIRGYTDTRQMFF. The CDR3 DNA sequence: TGTGCCTGTGATACTATTAGGGGCTACACGGACACCCGACAGATGTTTTTC.

This clone was detected only a few times. This sequence joins TRDV1 and TRDJ1; TRDD3 might be the D (6 bases). The germline V and J ends were trimmed by 3 bases and 1 base, with 18 bases remaining between them. The CDR3 is 17 amino acids. CDR1 is TSWWSYY, CDR2 QGS, per germline. The CDR3 here is CALGDASGIRGTDKLIF. The DNA of the CDR3 is TGTGCTCTTGGGGACGCTTCCGGGATAAGAGGCACCGATAAACTCATCTTT.

J is TRDJ1 and V is TRDV2, with no clear D. The CDR3 is 19 amino acids. The germline V and J ends were trimmed by 0 bases and 0 bases, with 22 bases remaining between them. CDR1 and CDR2 from the germline V gene are GEAIGNYY and EKD. For the CDR3, the DNA is TGTGCCTGTGACACCGCCGAGTCATGGCTCCCCTTTAACACCGATAAACTCATCTTT. It specifies CACDTAESWLPFNTDKLIF.

This clone is classed as medium-sized. This chain connects TRDV2 to TRDJ3, with D perhaps matching TRDD3 (5 bases). CDR3 length: 18 residues. CDR1 GEAIGNYY and CDR2 EKD come from the germline V gene. Trimming pared 3 bases from V and 0 bases from J, leaving 14 bases between. The CDR3 reads CACDYGGEGSWDTRQMFF. For the CDR3, the DNA is TGTGCCTGTGACTACGGAGGGGAAGGCTCCTGGGACACCCGACAGATGTTTTTC.